The rows below give T cell receptor beta chains drawn from one sample of a study of shared clonotypes between healthy human individuals. TCRdb's copy holds only in-frame clones and misses some; the assay was immunoSEQ multiplex PCR. This table holds over 1.5 million clones, 95% to 99% found once. The specimen sequenced was naive CD4+ T cells sorted from blood. Receptors originate from a man aged 30 to 45 in good health. Each CDR3 is given with its conserved first and last residue.

j_call: TRBJ1-2; v_call: TRBV5-1; cdr3_aa: CASSLTGGNYGYTF
j_call: TRBJ2-7; v_call: TRBV11-2; cdr3_aa: CASSLYSGQSYEQYF
j_call: TRBJ2-7; v_call: TRBV19; cdr3_aa: CASSGWTGGEQYF
j_call: TRBJ2-3; v_call: TRBV9; cdr3_aa: CASSSTGVRTDTQYF
j_call: TRBJ2-7; v_call: TRBV6-6; cdr3_aa: CASRPTSGLPYEQYF
j_call: TRBJ2-3; v_call: TRBV11-3; cdr3_aa: CASSLGQGTDTQYF
j_call: TRBJ2-7; v_call: TRBV5-4; cdr3_aa: CASNYGTGVISYEQYF
j_call: TRBJ2-2; v_call: TRBV7-2; cdr3_aa: CASSLGHGATGELFF
j_call: TRBJ2-7; v_call: TRBV10-1; cdr3_aa: CASSDRGWYEQYF
j_call: TRBJ1-5; v_call: TRBV28; cdr3_aa: CASSFMGDGNQPQHF
j_call: TRBJ1-1; v_call: TRBV19; cdr3_aa: CASSSDRGNTEAFF
j_call: TRBJ1-3; v_call: TRBV28; cdr3_aa: CASSTGGFSGNTIYF
j_call: TRBJ2-7; v_call: TRBV7-9; cdr3_aa: CASSLARGHSSYEQYF
j_call: TRBJ1-3; v_call: TRBV4-3; cdr3_aa: CASSQEVGVAGNTIYF
j_call: TRBJ2-3; v_call: TRBV7-6; cdr3_aa: CASSLLADTQYF
j_call: TRBJ2-7; v_call: TRBV6-6; cdr3_aa: CASSYSAGAQSYEQYF
j_call: TRBJ1-5; v_call: TRBV5-8; cdr3_aa: CASSLWRAGGNQPQHF
j_call: TRBJ1-1; v_call: TRBV11-3; cdr3_aa: CASSAGGLTEAFF
j_call: TRBJ2-3; v_call: TRBV2; cdr3_aa: CARGASGVADTQYF
j_call: TRBJ2-2; v_call: TRBV5-1; cdr3_aa: CASREANGELFF
j_call: TRBJ2-5; v_call: TRBV7-2; cdr3_aa: CASSLPNQETQYF
j_call: TRBJ1-4; v_call: TRBV9; cdr3_aa: CASSARDRGGEKLFF
j_call: TRBJ2-7; v_call: TRBV7-9; cdr3_aa: CASSPGTSGTPGAEQYF
j_call: TRBJ2-1; v_call: TRBV15; cdr3_aa: CATSRDHVWDEQFF
j_call: TRBJ2-3; v_call: TRBV9; cdr3_aa: CASSFSLALTDTQYF
j_call: TRBJ2-7; v_call: TRBV7-9; cdr3_aa: CASSPTDYEQYF
j_call: TRBJ2-4; v_call: TRBV28; cdr3_aa: CASSLQGGKNIQYF
j_call: TRBJ2-1; v_call: TRBV5-5; cdr3_aa: CASSSRDRVFGNNEQFF